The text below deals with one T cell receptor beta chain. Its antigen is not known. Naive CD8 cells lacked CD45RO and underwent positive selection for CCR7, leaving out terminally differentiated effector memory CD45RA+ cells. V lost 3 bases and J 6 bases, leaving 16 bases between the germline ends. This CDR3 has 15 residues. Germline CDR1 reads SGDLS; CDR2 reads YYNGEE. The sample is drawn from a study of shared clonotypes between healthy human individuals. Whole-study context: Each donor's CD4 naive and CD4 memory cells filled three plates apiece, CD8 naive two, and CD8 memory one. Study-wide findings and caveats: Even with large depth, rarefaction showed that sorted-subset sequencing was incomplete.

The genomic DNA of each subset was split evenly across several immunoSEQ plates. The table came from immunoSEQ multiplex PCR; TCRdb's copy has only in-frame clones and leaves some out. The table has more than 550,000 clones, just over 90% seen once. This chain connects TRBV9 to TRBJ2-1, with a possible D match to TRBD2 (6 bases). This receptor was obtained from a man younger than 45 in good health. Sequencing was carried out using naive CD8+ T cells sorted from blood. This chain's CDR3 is CASSEWSSVGNEQFF. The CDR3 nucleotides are TGTGCCAGCAGCGAGTGGTCTAGCGTCGGCAATGAGCAGTTCTTC.